These 27 T cell receptor beta chains share one sample of origin, sequenced in a study of technical replicates of blood from a few donors. The assay was immunoSEQ multiplex PCR, and TCRdb's table has in-frame clones only and misses some. Of tens of thousands of clones listed, more than 95% are singletons. The specimen sequenced was T cells isolated from PBMCs. The receptors derive from a human donor in good health.

The V and J genes are TRBV19 and TRBJ2-7; no clear D. Germline V gene lookup returns CDR1 LNHDA and CDR2 SQIVND (reference sequence). The CDR3 length is 15 residues. V was trimmed by 1 base and J by 0 bases, leaving 10 bases between them. CDR3 nucleotide sequence: TGTGCCAGTAGTATAGGTGGTTCCAGCTCCTACGAGCAGTACTTC. This encodes CASSIGGSSSYEQYF.

The rearrangement uses TRBV10-3 and TRBJ1-1; 9 positions agree with TRBD1. CDR1 is ENHRY and CDR2 is SYGVKD in the germline V gene. J gave up 1 base and V 8 bases, and 5 bases lay outside the gene matches. This CDR3 region has 14 residues. The CDR3: CAIGTGRGNTEAFF. In DNA, the CDR3 is TGTGCCATCGGGACAGGGAGGGGGAACACTGAAGCTTTCTTT.

The gene calls are TRBV19 and TRBJ1-5, with D maybe TRBD1 (6 bases). The CDR3 loop spans 16 amino acids. Germline V CDR1 and CDR2: LNHDA, SQIVND (reference sequence). Trimming took 1 base from V and 1 from J, leaving 11 bases between them. CDR3 bases: TGTGCCAGTAGTATAGTGGGGGGGCTCAGCAATCAGCCCCAGCATTTT. It translates to CASSIVGGLSNQPQHF.

The chain uses TRBV7-9 and TRBJ2-7; tentatively, D is TRBD2 (5 bases). CDR3 length equals 16 residues. Germline V CDR1 and CDR2: SEHNR, FQNEAQ (reference sequence). The V and J ends lost 4 bases and 2 bases respectively, with 18 bases between them. The CDR3 DNA reads as TGTGCCAGCAGCTCTCCGACTGACTCGGGAACCTACGAGCAGTACTTC. Translating gives CASSSPTDSGTYEQYF.

The gene calls are TRBV27 and TRBJ2-3; the match to TRBD2 covers 8 bases. CDR3 length: 16 residues. Trimming cost V 6 bases and J 0 bases; bases outside gene matches: 8. Looked up from germline, CDR1 is MNHEY and CDR2 is SMNVEV (reference sequence). CDR3 loop: CASSYLSGASTDTQYF. CDR3 bases: TGTGCCAGCAGCTACCTTAGCGGGGCAAGCACAGATACGCAGTATTTT.

The gene calls are TRBV9 and TRBJ1-6, with D possibly TRBD1 on 5 matching bases. Looked up from germline, CDR1 is SGDLS and CDR2 is YYNGEE. This CDR3 region has 20 residues. Deletions cut 0 bases from V and 2 bases from J, with 21 bases between. The CDR3 sequence: CASSVGGTGSQITYNSPLHF. DNA of the CDR3: TGTGCCAGCAGCGTAGGAGGGACTGGGAGTCAGATCACCTATAATTCACCCCTCCACTTT.

The chain employs TRBV25-1 and TRBJ2-1; D unresolved. Trimming took 3 bases from V and 0 from J, leaving 12 bases between them. This CDR3 region has 16 residues. Germline CDR1 MGHDK, CDR2 SYGVNS. CDR3 protein: CASSDHSYGSYNEQFF. Written as DNA, the CDR3 is TGTGCCAGCAGTGACCACTCGTACGGCTCCTACAATGAGCAGTTCTTC.

J is TRBJ2-1 and V is TRBV6-6; 9 bases line up with TRBD2. The CDR3 length is 15 residues. The junction had 8 bases not matched to a gene; V was cut back by 5 bases and J by 6 bases. CDR1 is MNHNY, CDR2 SVGAGI, per germline (reference sequence). CDR3 sequence: CASSPLAGAGNEQFF. The CDR3 coding sequence is TGTGCCAGCAGTCCCTTAGCGGGAGCAGGCAATGAGCAGTTCTTC.

V is TRBV5-1 and J is TRBJ2-7; the D gene is possibly TRBD1 (6 bases). V was cut by 1 base and J by 5 bases, with 16 bases left in between. The V gene's germline CDR1 is SGHRS and CDR2 YFSETQ. The CDR3 totals 15 residues. CDR3 amino acids: CASSLNGQGPDEQYF. CDR3 nucleotides: TGCGCCAGCAGCTTGAACGGGCAGGGGCCCGACGAGCAGTACTTC.

V and J are TRBV9 and TRBJ1-4, with unresolved D. V was clipped by 2 bases and J by 8 bases, with 16 bases between them. The CDR3 runs to 15 residues. Looked up from germline, CDR1 is SGDLS and CDR2 is YYNGEE. The chain's CDR3 is CASSVRGFDIEKLFF. The CDR3 nucleotides are TGTGCCAGCAGCGTCCGGGGTTTCGATATAGAAAAACTGTTTTTT.

The chain recombines TRBV27 with TRBJ1-2; weak D call: TRBD1 (6 bases). Trimming shortened V by 4 bases and J by 8 bases, and 20 bases separated the two germline ends. In germline, CDR1 is MNHEY, CDR2 SMNVEV (reference sequence). This CDR3 region has 15 residues. CDR3 protein: CASSSSSLTGWGYTF. As DNA, the CDR3 is TGTGCCAGCAGTTCCTCTAGTTTAACAGGGTGGGGCTACACCTTC.

The chain joins TRBV5-6 to TRBJ1-2, with D possibly being TRBD1 (6 bases). V was shortened by 10 bases and J by 2 bases, with 15 bases between the two germline ends. The CDR3 extends over 13 amino acids. Germline loops: CDR1 SGHDT, CDR2 YYEEEE. CDR3: CAGTEQGNYGYTF. The CDR3 coding sequence is TGTGCCGGCACCGAACAGGGAAACTATGGCTACACCTTC.

V gene TRBV4-1 combines with J gene TRBJ1-1; D remains unclear. V was cut by 3 bases and J by 1 base, with 21 bases left in between. The CDR3 runs to 18 residues. Germline V gene sequence: CDR1 MGHRA, CDR2 YSYEKL. The CDR3: CASSHNRLRTGRNTEAFF. As DNA, the CDR3 is TGCGCCAGCAGCCACAATCGTCTAAGGACGGGAAGGAACACTGAAGCTTTCTTT.

The chain combines TRBV9 with TRBJ2-3; 7 nucleotides match TRBD2. Germline V gene sequence: CDR1 SGDLS, CDR2 YYNGEE. Trimming removed 3 bases from V and 3 bases from J; junction bases left unmatched: 7. This CDR3 is 15 amino acids long. CDR3 in amino acids: CASSASGVFTDTQYF. Here the CDR3 DNA reads TGTGCCAGCAGCGCCAGCGGGGTGTTTACAGATACGCAGTATTTT.

The J gene is TRBJ1-2, the V gene TRBV9, with 8 bases fitting TRBD1. This CDR3 spans 17 amino acids. CDR1 and CDR2 (germline): SGDLS, YYNGEE. Trimming removed 5 bases from V and 5 bases from J; junction bases left unmatched: 17. The CDR3 is CASRNTQDREYSYGYTF. The CDR3 DNA follows: TGTGCCAGCAGGAACACCCAGGACAGGGAATATTCATATGGCTACACCTTC.

V gene TRBV6-1 combines with J gene TRBJ2-7; TRBD1 aligns across 9 bases. This CDR3 comprises 16 residues. The germline gives CDR1 MNHNS, CDR2 SASEGT. Trimming took 2 bases from V and 2 from J; bases not matched to a gene: 7. In nucleotides, the CDR3 is TGTGCCAGCAGTGAACACCCCGGGACAGGGACCTACGAGCAGTACTTC. Translating gives CASSEHPGTGTYEQYF.

This clone is a singleton in its sample. The chain uses TRBV11-2 and TRBJ2-1; D is undetermined. Trimming left V 1 base short and J 8 bases short, with 9 bases between. Looked up from germline, CDR1 is SGHAT and CDR2 is FQNNGV. The CDR3 covers 13 residues. In DNA form, the CDR3 reads TGTGCCAGCAGCTTAGCCCGGTTGGATGAGCAGTTCTTC. This translates into CASSLARLDEQFF.

The CDR3, as DNA: TGTGCCAGCAGCCCCCGACAGGCGACGAACACCGGGGAGCTGTTTTTT. As protein: CASSPRQATNTGELFF. V gene TRBV7-6 combines with J gene TRBJ2-2, with D possibly matching TRBD1 (6 bases). Trimming removed 5 bases at V and 0 bases at J, with 13 bases between. This CDR3 region has 16 residues. The V gene's germline CDR1 is SGHVS and CDR2 FNYEAQ.

The V and J genes are TRBV7-9 and TRBJ2-1, with 13 bases aligning to TRBD2. Germline CDR1 and CDR2: SEHNR and FQNEAQ (reference sequence). The CDR3 sequence is 19 residues long. After removal of 6 bases from V and 0 bases from J, the junction contained 11 bases not matched to a gene. CDR3 sequence (DNA): TGTGCCAGCAGTTCACCCCCCGGGACTAGCGGGGCCTCCTACAATGAGCAGTTCTTC. It yields the protein CASSSPPGTSGASYNEQFF. Drawing the rest from reference TRBV7-9 and TRBJ2-1, the complete variable domain is DTGVSQNPRHKITKRGQNVTFRCDPISEHNRLYWYRQTLGQGPEFLTYFQNEAQLEKSRLLSDRFSAERPKGSFSTLEIQRTEQGDSAMYLCASSSPPGTSGASYNEQFFGPGTRLTVL.

The rearrangement joins TRBV5-1 to TRBJ2-5; D perhaps matches TRBD2 (6 bases). The V end was cut by 0 bases, the J end by 3 bases, with 9 bases between. In germline, CDR1 is SGHRS, CDR2 YFSETQ. The CDR3 totals 14 residues. The CDR3 region is CASSLVPGEETQYF. In DNA form, the CDR3 reads TGCGCCAGCAGCTTGGTTCCGGGAGAAGAGACCCAGTACTTC.

This clone showed up just once. The CDR3 here is CASSVLLAEGYEQFF. DNA of the CDR3: TGTGCCAGCAGCGTCCTACTAGCGGAGGGGTATGAGCAGTTCTTC. This sequence joins TRBV4-2 and TRBJ2-1; 8 bases map to TRBD2. The CDR3 has 15 amino acids. With 5 bases clipped from V and 8 bases from J, the junction kept 11 bases outside the gene matches. The V gene's germline CDR1 is LGHNA and CDR2 YNFKEQ.

The rearrangement uses TRBV27 and TRBJ2-5; D uncertain. Trimming removed 6 bases at V and 1 base at J, with 9 bases between. From germline, CDR1 is MNHEY and CDR2 SMNVEV (reference sequence). The CDR3 has 13 amino acids. This CDR3 is CASSLGTQETQYF. In nucleotides, the CDR3 is TGTGCCAGCAGCCTAGGCACCCAAGAGACCCAGTACTTC.

The chain has TRBV19 and TRBJ2-1; TRBD2 matches at 7 bases. Germline-derived CDR1 and CDR2 are LNHDA and SQIVND (reference sequence). This CDR3 region has 14 residues. With 4 bases clipped from V and 12 bases from J, the junction kept 12 bases outside the gene matches. As DNA, the CDR3 is TGTGCCAGTAGTAGGCTAGCGGATAATGAAGGGCAGTTCTTC. Translated, it gives CASSRLADNEGQFF.

The chain employs TRBV7-6 and TRBJ2-2; 11 bases fit TRBD2. Germline V lookup: CDR1 SGHVS, CDR2 FNYEAQ. Trimming cost V 4 bases and J 4 bases; bases outside gene matches: 5. The CDR3 is 16 amino acids. CDR3 in DNA: TGTGCCAGCAGCTCGACTAGCGGGGCCCCCACCGGGGAGCTGTTTTTT. Translated, it gives CASSSTSGAPTGELFF. Based on the CDR3 plus reference TRBV7-6 and TRBJ2-2, the full variable domain is GAGVSQSPRYKVTKRGQDVALRCDPISGHVSLYWYRQALGQGPEFLTYFNYEAQQDKSGLPNDRFSAERPEGSISTLTIQRTEQRDSAMYRCASSSTSGAPTGELFFGEGSRLTVL.

The chain has TRBV4-1 and TRBJ2-7; the match to TRBD1 covers 9 bases. This CDR3 has 16 residues. CDR1 is MGHRA, CDR2 YSYEKL, per germline. The junction had 9 bases not matched to a gene; V was cut back by 3 bases and J by 3 bases. The CDR3 DNA sequence: TGCGCCAGCAGCCACGGGACAGGGACGATGATCTACGAGCAGTACTTC. Its protein product is CASSHGTGTMIYEQYF.

The chain has TRBV12-1 and TRBJ2-7; no DNA check was done on the table's D call, TRBD1. TRBV12-1 is annotated as a pseudogene. The CDR3 sequence is 15 residues long. The CDR3: CASSFAGRGSYEQYF. CDR3 coding DNA: TGTGCCAGCAGCTTTGCGGGCAGGGGCTCCTACGAGCAGTACTTC.

The chain carries TRBV19 and TRBJ2-1; D call uncertain. This CDR3 is built from 15 residues. The V end was cut by 5 bases, the J end by 10 bases, with 21 bases between. From germline, CDR1 is LNHDA and CDR2 SQIVND (reference sequence). The CDR3 nucleotides read TGTGCCAGTAGTCAGCAAGGTTCGGGTTTTCAGGAGCAGTTCTTC. Encoded protein: CASSQQGSGFQEQFF.